The sequence of this T cell receptor beta chain was determined in a study of cytomegalovirus exposure and HLA in healthy donors. With 60 Vbeta and 13 Jbeta primers, the PCR was carried out. Assay used: immunoSEQ multiplex PCR; TCRdb lists only in-frame clones, some missing. The data contain about 120,000 clones, around three quarters of them singletons. Findings and limits, study-wide: The number of N-insertions in an Asian-associated ancestry cluster was reportedly below the roughly 620-donor mean in a later analysis. Earlier analysis found most TCR beta V segments productive about 87% or about 30% of the time. Later work found that TCR association rates differed between HLA loci; DRB1 had the most and HLA-C the fewest.

Concerning this clone itself: Antigen: not known.

This TCR came from a woman aged 30 to 39 in good health and CMV-seronegative. The sample taken for sequencing was PBMCs.

Here the CDR3 reads CASSGQGFNTGELFF. In DNA form, the CDR3 reads TGTGCCAGCAGTGGACAGGGCTTTAACACCGGGGAGCTGTTTTTT. The rearrangement joins TRBV2 to TRBJ2-2, with 7 bases fitting TRBD1. V was clipped by 4 bases and J by 2 bases; unmatched bases: 4. Germline CDR1 SNHLY, CDR2 FYNNEI. The CDR3 has 15 residues. The full variable domain, in which reference TRBV2 and TRBJ2-2 provide the parts outside the CDR3, is EPEVTQTPSHQVTQMGQEVILRCVPISNHLYFYWYRQILGQKVEFLVSFYNNEISEKSEIFDDQFSVERPDGSNFTLKIRSTKLEDSAMYFCASSGQGFNTGELFFGEGSRLTVL.